Sequencing of this TCR beta chain was carried out in a study of tumour-infiltrating T cells in Burkitt lymphoma. Study as a whole: Productive clonality predicted overall and progression-free survival.

This table comes from immunoSEQ multiplex PCR, and its TCRdb copy is limited to in-frame clones, with some not included. Found here are approximately 5,500 clones, approximately 15% of them singletons; the top ten hold roughly 13%. This CDR3 spans 14 amino acids. V shed 3 bases, J shed 4 bases, and the junction held 8 bases outside the gene matches. Germline V gene sequence: CDR1 GTSNPN, CDR2 SVGIG (reference sequence). V and J are TRBV30 and TRBJ2-7; TRBD1 matches at 8 bases. This sequence originates from a human donor with diffuse large B-cell lymphoma. The sample taken for sequencing was tumor tissue. This CDR3 reads CAWSPGRGLYEQYF. The CDR3 DNA sequence: TGTGCCTGGAGCCCGGGCAGGGGGCTGTACGAGCAGTACTTC.